The clone carrying this T cell receptor beta chain was detected a few times. Its matching antigen is unknown. Reverse transcription of extracted RNA yielded cDNA, which provided the sequencing template. Method: immunoSEQ multiplex PCR; TCRdb's copy keeps in-frame clones and lacks some. The sample has fewer than 70,000 clones; 44% are singletons. The germline V gene encodes CDR1 SNHLY and CDR2 FYNNEI. Trimming at V came to 7 bases and at J to 4 bases, leaving 3 bases not matched to a gene. The CDR3 is 13 amino acids. The data were taken from a study of CD8+ T cells in alopecia areata. The study, taken as a whole, reports: The study also sequences resident alphabeta T cells of normal skin in scalp samples.

The chain recombines TRBV2 with TRBJ2-3, with 9 bases lining up with TRBD2. Material for sequencing was NKG2D-low CD8+ T cells sorted from blood. The TCR sequence derives from a human donor with alopecia areata. The CDR3 sequence is CASKAGGPDTQYF. The CDR3 nucleotides are TGTGCCAGCAAAGCGGGGGGTCCAGATACGCAGTATTTT.